The 20 T cell receptor beta chains reported below all come from one sample, sequenced in a study of OX40 agonist ivuxolimab in advanced cancers. TCRdb keeps only in-frame clones here, not all; method: immunoSEQ multiplex PCR. Here the sample spans approximately 75,000 clones, over 75% being singletons. Sequenced here: CD4+ or CD8+ T cells sorted from blood, sampled in a trial of the OX40 agonist ivuxolimab. These receptor sequences come from an adult with an advanced solid tumor such as melanoma, head and neck, liver or kidney cancer.

The gene calls are TRBV30 and TRBJ1-1, with D tentatively TRBD1 (5 bases). The CDR3 is made up of 14 amino acids. CDR1 is GTSNPN, CDR2 SVGIG, per germline (reference sequence). V was shortened by 0 bases and J by 2 bases, with 10 bases between the two germline ends. The CDR3 region is CAWSVRGGNTEAFF. CDR3 nucleotides: TGTGCCTGGAGTGTACGCGGGGGTAACACTGAAGCTTTCTTT.

The chain joins TRBV6-8 to TRBJ2-7; a weak D match, TRBD2 (6 bases). Trimming stripped 2 bases from V and 4 bases from J, with 12 bases between. The CDR3 runs to 14 residues. Germline CDR1 MNHGY, CDR2 SAAAGT. CDR3 sequence: CASSYTVSGYEQYF. The CDR3 nucleotides are TGTGCCAGCAGTTACACAGTTAGCGGATACGAGCAGTACTTC.

This clone was counted once. This chain connects TRBV19 to TRBJ1-5; 9 bases align to TRBD1. Germline V CDR1 and CDR2: LNHDA, SQIVND (reference sequence). The ends lost 5 bases at V and 7 bases at J; junction bases unmatched: 15. The CDR3 spans 17 residues. The CDR3 bases are TGTGCCAGTAGTCCGGGACAGGGTCCTTTTCCCGGCCAGCCCCAGCATTTT. Encoded protein: CASSPGQGPFPGQPQHF.

The chain employs TRBV30 and TRBJ1-2, with D tentatively TRBD1 (5 bases). V lost 5 bases, J lost 5 bases, and 6 bases lay in between. This CDR3 has 10 amino acids. Germline values: CDR1 GTSNPN, CDR2 SVGIG (reference sequence). This chain's CDR3 is CAWGGYGYTF. As DNA, the CDR3 is TGTGCCTGGGGGGGGTATGGCTACACCTTC.

V is TRBV25-1 and J is TRBJ2-5; the D is unclear. The CDR3 is made up of 15 amino acids. V dropped 2 bases and J dropped 1 base, with 11 bases sitting between them. Germline CDR1 and CDR2: MGHDK and SYGVNS. CDR3 region: CASSETKFFQETQYF. Here the CDR3 DNA reads TGTGCCAGCAGTGAAACTAAGTTCTTCCAAGAGACCCAGTACTTC.

The chain uses TRBV18 and TRBJ2-3; D remains unclear. This CDR3 comprises 12 residues. CDR1 KGHSH and CDR2 LQKENI come from the germline V gene. Trimming removed 2 bases at V and 6 bases at J, with 6 bases between. The CDR3 protein is CASSPAADTQYF. The CDR3 nucleotides are TGTGCCAGCTCACCAGCGGCGGATACGCAGTATTTT.

The chain combines TRBV30 with TRBJ1-4, with 7 bases fitting TRBD1. Losses at the gene ends were 5 bases for V and 4 bases for J; bases not matched to a gene: 7. Germline CDR1 is GTSNPN and CDR2 is SVGIG (reference sequence). The length of the CDR3 is 14 residues. In nucleotides, the CDR3 is TGTGCCTGGGGGACAGCTTTCTATAATGAAAAACTGTTTTTT. Its protein product is CAWGTAFYNEKLFF.

This chain uses TRBV5-6 with TRBJ1-1; D remains unclear. Looked up from germline, CDR1 is SGHDT and CDR2 is YYEEEE. This CDR3 spans 11 amino acids. V lost 6 bases and J 11 bases, leaving 14 bases between the germline ends. The CDR3 is CASTPDTRAFF. The CDR3 coding sequence is TGTGCCAGCACCCCAGATACCCGGGCTTTCTTT.

The DNA for the CDR3 is TGTGCCAGCAGCACAAAGCGCGGGAGAACGGAGACCCAGTACTTC. Encoded protein: CASSTKRGRTETQYF. The chain has TRBV7-9 and TRBJ2-5, with 7 nucleotides matching TRBD2. J gave up 5 bases and V 5 bases, and 11 bases lay outside the gene matches. The CDR3 length is 15 residues. Germline-derived CDR1 and CDR2 are SEHNR and FQNEAQ (reference sequence). Full variable domain (outside the CDR3, taken from reference TRBV7-9 and TRBJ2-5): DTGVSQNPRHKITKRGQNVTFRCDPISEHNRLYWYRQTLGQGPEFLTYFQNEAQLEKSRLLSDRFSAERPKGSFSTLEIQRTEQGDSAMYLCASSTKRGRTETQYFGPGTRLLVL.

The gene calls are TRBV11-3 and TRBJ2-6, with D possibly being TRBD1 (6 bases). With 1 base removed from V and 2 bases from J, the gap between germline ends came to 9 bases. This CDR3 is 16 amino acids long. The germline gives CDR1 SGHNT, CDR2 YENEEA. The CDR3 coding sequence is TGTGCCAGCAGCTTAGTTGGGGGCGCTGGGGCCAACGTCCTGACTTTC. Protein sequence: CASSLVGGAGANVLTF.

The chain combines TRBV18 with TRBJ2-2; perhaps TRBD2 as D (5 bases). This CDR3 region has 14 residues. Deletions cut 3 bases from V and 0 bases from J, with 5 bases between. Looked up from germline, CDR1 is KGHSH and CDR2 is LQKENI. CDR3 loop: CASSPSANTGELFF. CDR3 coding DNA: TGTGCCAGCTCACCTAGCGCGAACACCGGGGAGCTGTTTTTT.

The V call is TRBV5-1, the J call TRBJ1-6; the D is unclear. CDR1 is SGHRS and CDR2 is YFSETQ in the germline V gene. V was shortened by 0 bases and J by 7 bases, with 8 bases between the two germline ends. This CDR3 region has 14 residues. The chain's CDR3 is CASSLESPNSPLHF. The CDR3 region has the DNA TGCGCCAGCAGCTTGGAGTCGCCCAATTCACCCCTCCACTTT.

V is TRBV6-1 and J is TRBJ1-2, with D possibly matching TRBD1 (5 bases). From germline, CDR1 is MNHNS and CDR2 SASEGT. Between the trimmed V and J ends, which lost 4 bases and 3 bases, there was a span of 12 bases. This CDR3 contains 14 residues. CDR3 sequence: CASSAGTFYYGYTF. CDR3 bases: TGTGCCAGCAGTGCAGGGACCTTTTACTATGGCTACACCTTC.

The chain joins TRBV19 to TRBJ1-3, with 7 bases aligning to TRBD1. This CDR3 region has 17 residues. Trimming cost V 5 bases and J 4 bases; bases outside gene matches: 14. The germline V gene has CDR1 LNHDA and CDR2 SQIVND (reference sequence). CDR3 sequence: CASSALRQGRKGNTIYF. The CDR3 coding sequence is TGTGCCAGTAGTGCCCTGAGACAGGGAAGAAAAGGAAACACCATATATTTT. The whole variable domain, remainder taken from reference TRBV19 and TRBJ1-3, is DGGITQSPKYLFRKEGQNVTLSCEQNLNHDAMYWYRQDPGQGLRLIYYSQIVNDFQKGDIAEGYSVSREKKESFPLTVTSAQKNPTAFYLCASSALRQGRKGNTIYFGEGSWLTVV.

This clone occurred a few times. The chain joins TRBV5-4 to TRBJ2-7, with D perhaps TRBD1 (6 bases). Germline CDR1 reads SGHNT; CDR2 reads YYREEE (reference sequence). CDR3 size: 12 residues. V gave up 2 bases and J gave up 6 bases, with 9 bases separating them. CDR3 amino acids: CASSLQGREQYF. The CDR3, as DNA: TGTGCCAGCAGCTTACAGGGACGCGAGCAGTACTTC. The variable domain in full, with the rest retrieved from reference TRBV5-4 and TRBJ2-7, is ETGVTQSPTHLIKTRGQQVTLRCSSQSGHNTVSWYQQALGQGPQFIFQYYREEENGRGNFPPRFSGLQFPNYSSELNVNALELDDSALYLCASSLQGREQYFGPGTRLTVT.

This clone was found a few times. The chain has TRBV7-3 and TRBJ1-2; weak D call: TRBD1 (6 bases). The CDR3 is 15 amino acids. Germline V gene sequence: CDR1 SGHTA, CDR2 FQGTGA. V was trimmed by 0 bases and J by 6 bases, leaving 14 bases between them. CDR3 loop: CASSLTGRGGDGYTF. For the CDR3, the DNA is TGTGCCAGCAGCTTAACGGGCAGGGGAGGGGATGGCTACACCTTC.

This sequence joins TRBV7-2 and TRBJ1-1; D not certain. The CDR3 is 15 amino acids. Germline values: CDR1 SGHTA, CDR2 FQGNSA. With 3 bases removed from V and 2 bases from J, the gap between germline ends came to 13 bases. CDR3: CASSFDSTYNTEAFF. CDR3 nucleotide sequence: TGTGCCAGCAGCTTCGACTCAACTTATAACACTGAAGCTTTCTTT.

This clone was recorded once. This chain joins TRBV29-1 and TRBJ1-4; D is unclear. Trimming removed 7 bases from V and 4 bases from J, with 13 bases in between. There are 13 residues in the CDR3. Germline V gene data show CDR1 as SQVTM and CDR2 as ANQGSEA. CDR3 coding DNA: TGCAGCGGGCAACGGTCGGGTAATGAAAAACTGTTTTTT. This sequence encodes CSGQRSGNEKLFF. Combining the CDR3 with reference TRBV29-1 and TRBJ1-4 gives the whole variable domain SAVISQKPSRDICQRGTSLTIQCQVDSQVTMMFWYRQQPGQSLTLIATANQGSEATYESGFVIDKFPISRPNLTFSTLTVSNMSPEDSSIYLCSGQRSGNEKLFFGSGTQLSVL.

J is TRBJ2-7 and V is TRBV19; perhaps TRBD2 as D (5 bases). Germline V gene lookup returns CDR1 LNHDA and CDR2 SQIVND (reference sequence). The ends were cut back, 4 bases at V and 6 bases at J, with 19 bases in the middle. The CDR3 is made up of 15 amino acids. The CDR3 DNA is TGTGCCAGTAGTACGACTCCGGGGTACGGTGGCGAGCAGTACTTC. It specifies CASSTTPGYGGEQYF.

The chain links TRBV2 to TRBJ1-5; possibly TRBD1 for D (6 bases). V shed 8 bases and J shed 9 bases, with 20 bases lying between them. There are 14 residues in the CDR3. Germline V gene sequence: CDR1 SNHLY, CDR2 FYNNEI. CDR3 bases: TGTGCCAGCGGACGAACCCGGGACAACCCGCCCCAGCATTTT. It yields the protein CASGRTRDNPPQHF.